A single sample gave rise to the 10 T cell receptor beta chains below, sequenced in a study of T-cell reconstitution after alpha-beta-depleted transplantation in children. Unique molecular identifiers were incorporated during preparation of the TCRbeta library. From the PCR reads, TCRdb called clonotypes with MiXCR, one entry per CDR3 protein. The sample has approximately 240,000 distinct CDR3 sequences; approximately 10% are singletons. Sequenced material: PBMCs from the stem cell graft donor, taken from the stem cell graft. Receptors originate from a human donor who donated a stem cell graft to a child with acute lymphoblastic leukemia.

The V and J genes are TRBV20-1 and TRBJ1-5, with TRBD1 as a possible D gene (6 bases). This CDR3 has 15 amino acids. Deletions cut 6 bases from V and 0 bases from J, with 15 bases between. CDR1 DFQATT and CDR2 SNEGSKA come from the germline V gene (reference sequence). For the CDR3, the DNA is TGCAGTGCCCCACAGGGACCGTATAGCAATCAGCCCCAGCATTTT. Amino acid sequence: CSAPQGPYSNQPQHF.

This chain joins TRBV11-2 and TRBJ1-2, with 7 bases lining up with TRBD1. After removal of 4 bases from V and 6 bases from J, the junction contained 5 bases not matched to a gene. Germline CDR1 is SGHAT and CDR2 is FQNNGV. The CDR3 sequence is 13 residues long. The CDR3 reads CASSSYRGDGYTF. The CDR3, as DNA: TGTGCCAGCAGCTCATACAGGGGCGATGGCTACACCTTC. Full variable domain (rest looked up from reference TRBV11-2 and TRBJ1-2): EAGVAQSPRYKIIEKRQSVAFWCNPISGHATLYWYQQILGQGPKLLIQFQNNGVVDDSQLPKDRFSAERLKGVDSTLKIQPAKLEDSAVYLCASSSYRGDGYTFGSGTRLTVV.

This clonotype showed up just a few times. V usage is TRBV5-1 and J usage is TRBJ1-4, with no clear D. The V and J ends lost 4 bases and 4 bases respectively, with 14 bases between them. Per the germline V gene, CDR1 is SGHRS and CDR2 is YFSETQ. CDR3 length equals 15 residues. CDR3 DNA: TGCGCCAGCAGCGGTGGCGGACGGAATAATGAAAAACTGTTTTTT. It codes for CASSGGGRNNEKLFF. The whole variable domain, filled in from reference TRBV5-1 and TRBJ1-4, reads KAGVTQTPRYLIKTRGQQVTLSCSPISGHRSVSWYQQTPGQGLQFLFEYFSETQRNKGNFPGRFSGRQFSNSRSEMNVSTLELGDSALYLCASSGGGRNNEKLFFGSGTQLSVL.

This chain joins TRBV24-1 and TRBJ1-2, with 9 bases that match TRBD1. Germline V gene lookup returns CDR1 KGHDR and CDR2 SFDVKD. V lost 3 bases to trimming and J lost 11 bases; unmatched junction nucleotides: 3. The CDR3 sequence is 12 residues long. The chain's CDR3 is CATSDADRGYTF. The CDR3 region has the DNA TGTGCCACCAGTGATGCGGACAGGGGTTACACCTTC.

This clonotype showed up just a few times. DNA for the CDR3: TGTGCCAGCAGCTTAGATTCGAAGACCCAGTACTTC. This encodes CASSLDSKTQYF. J is TRBJ2-5 and V is TRBV11-2; D unclear. V lost 0 bases and J 6 bases, leaving 5 bases between the germline ends. CDR1 and CDR2 from the germline V gene are SGHAT and FQNNGV. This CDR3 is built from 12 residues. The whole variable domain, filled in from reference TRBV11-2 and TRBJ2-5, reads EAGVAQSPRYKIIEKRQSVAFWCNPISGHATLYWYQQILGQGPKLLIQFQNNGVVDDSQLPKDRFSAERLKGVDSTLKIQPAKLEDSAVYLCASSLDSKTQYFGPGTRLLVL.

This clonotype has at least ten counts. The chain uses TRBV5-6 and TRBJ1-1; D is uncertain. The length of the CDR3 is 12 residues. V lost 3 bases and J 1 base, leaving 4 bases between the germline ends. Per germline, CDR1 SGHDT and CDR2 YYEEEE. CDR3: CASSWGNTEAFF. CDR3 coding DNA: TGTGCCAGCAGCTGGGGGAACACTGAAGCTTTCTTT. The full variable domain, completed using reference TRBV5-6 and TRBJ1-1, is DAGVTQSPTHLIKTRGQQVTLRCSPKSGHDTVSWYQQALGQGPQFIFQYYEEEERQRGNFPDRFSGHQFPNYSSELNVNALLLGDSALYLCASSWGNTEAFFGQGTRLTVV.

This chain uses TRBV20-1 with TRBJ1-4, with 7 bases that match TRBD1. In germline, CDR1 is DFQATT, CDR2 SNEGSKA (reference sequence). Losses at the gene ends were 5 bases for V and 10 bases for J; bases not matched to a gene: 13. The CDR3 extends over 14 amino acids. The CDR3 coding sequence is TGCAGTGCTCTCTGGAGGGGGCCTCAGGGAAAACTGTTTTTT. This codes for CSALWRGPQGKLFF.

The chain uses TRBV6-6 and TRBJ2-3; D perhaps matches TRBD2 (5 bases). V gave up 6 bases and J gave up 2 bases, with 12 bases separating them. In germline, CDR1 is MNHNY, CDR2 SVGAGI (reference sequence). This CDR3 region has 14 residues. CDR3: CASRSEGNTDTQYF. In DNA, the CDR3 is TGTGCCAGCAGGTCTGAGGGAAACACAGATACGCAGTATTTT.

This clonotype was detected many times. The rearrangement uses TRBV12-3 or TRBV12-4 and TRBJ1-1; 7 bases are a match to TRBD1. CDR3 length equals 14 residues. V lost 6 bases, J lost 0 bases, and 4 bases stayed unmatched. The CDR3 protein is CASRFGQVNTEAFF. The CDR3 DNA sequence: TGTGCCAGCAGATTTGGACAGGTGAACACTGAAGCTTTCTTT.

V usage is TRBV3-1 and J usage is TRBJ1-3; D ambiguous. Germline V gives CDR1 LGHDT, CDR2 YNNKEL (reference sequence). The CDR3 runs 15 residues. V lost 0 bases and J lost 0, with 6 bases in between. CDR3 sequence reads: CASSQDTVSGNTIYF. In DNA form, the CDR3 reads TGTGCCAGCAGCCAAGATACAGTCTCTGGAAACACCATATATTTT.